The rows below give T cell receptor beta chains drawn from one sample of a study of a mutant IDH1 vaccine in newly diagnosed glioma. Their recognized antigens are unknown. Here immunoSEQ multiplex PCR was the method, and the copy in TCRdb shows in-frame clones only, minus some. The sample has under 45,000 clones; around 93% are singletons. The specimen was PBMCs, collected from a glioma patient whose treatment included an IDH1 peptide vaccine. The receptors come from a man aged 45-65 years with glioma. The CDR3 runs from the conserved cysteine through the conserved F or W. D genes are given only for firm matches. Some rows have no size entry. The others give once, few or many, or a class for an expanded clone.

cdr3_aa cdr3_nt v_call d_call clone_size j_call
CASTAGLYNEQFF TGTGCGTCAACGGCGGGGCTCTACAATGAGCAGTTCTTC TRBV7-9 . . TRBJ2-1
CASSPGQSSNYGYTF TGTGCCAGCAGCCCGGGACAGTCTTCTAACTATGGCTACACCTTC TRBV4-2 TRBD1 . TRBJ1-2
CASSTRSRGNYGYTF TGTGCCAGCAGTACGCGGTCTAGGGGGAACTATGGCTACACCTTC TRBV6-5 . . TRBJ1-2
CASSPSKGRAYEQYF TGCGCCAGCAGCCCCTCGAAGGGCAGGGCCTACGAGCAGTACTTC TRBV4-1 . . TRBJ2-7
CASSFQPGQGSYANTGELFF TGTGCCAGCAGCTTTCAGCCGGGACAGGGAAGCTACGCGAACACCGGGGAGCTGTTTTTT TRBV9 TRBD1 . TRBJ2-2
CASRNSADKYEQYF TGTGCCAGCAGGAATAGTGCTGACAAATACGAGCAGTACTTC TRBV5-4 . once TRBJ2-7
CAISAAGTGADGYTF TGTGCCATCAGTGCGGCCGGGACAGGGGCGGATGGCTACACCTTC TRBV10-3 TRBD1 . TRBJ1-2
CASSQTGGNTEAFF TGTGCCAGCAGCCAAACAGGGGGGAACACTGAAGCTTTCTTT TRBV7-8 TRBD1 . TRBJ1-1
CASSLPSEGYTF TGTGCCAGCAGCCTCCCCTCGGAGGGCTACACCTTC TRBV28 . . TRBJ1-2
CASSPRGGATYSGANVLTF TGCGCCAGCAGCCCCCGGGGGGGGGCGACTTACTCTGGGGCCAACGTCCTGACTTTC TRBV5-1 TRBD2 . TRBJ2-6
CASRKGPNEQFF TGTGCCAGCAGAAAGGGCCCTAATGAGCAGTTCTTC TRBV6-6 . once TRBJ2-1
CASSLVTAPDPEQRDEQFF TGCGCCAGCAGCTTGGTGACTGCCCCAGACCCCGAACAGAGGGATGAGCAGTTCTTC TRBV5-1 . once TRBJ2-1
CASSLERVSTDTQYF TGTGCCAGCAGCTTAGAAAGGGTTAGCACAGATACGCAGTATTTT TRBV7-9 . . TRBJ2-3
CASRTGTGPNNEQFF TGTGCCAGCAGGACAGGGACCGGGCCCAACAATGAGCAGTTCTTC TRBV9 TRBD1 . TRBJ2-1
CASSLGGHLSYNEQFF TGCGCCAGCAGCTTGGGGGGACATCTCTCCTACAATGAGCAGTTCTTC TRBV5-1 . . TRBJ2-1
CASSLKGRSNQETQYF TGTGCCAGCAGCTTGAAGGGACGCTCGAACCAAGAGACCCAGTACTTC TRBV5-6 . . TRBJ2-5
CASSSNRVEAFF TGCGCCAGCAGCTCAAACAGGGTTGAAGCTTTCTTT TRBV5-1 . . TRBJ1-1
CASSQTGSSYNEQFF TGTGCCAGCAGCCAGACAGGGAGCTCCTACAATGAGCAGTTCTTC TRBV6-5 TRBD1 . TRBJ2-1
CASSLKGNSPLHF TGTGCCAGCAGCCTAAAGGGGAATTCACCCCTCCACTTT TRBV5-5 . once TRBJ1-6
CASSKQGSGYGYTF TGCGCCAGCTCAAAACAGGGGTCAGGCTATGGCTACACCTTC TRBV4-3 TRBD1 . TRBJ1-2
CASSVGEGGELETQYF TGTGCCAGCAGCGTAGGGGAGGGGGGGGAGCTAGAGACCCAGTACTTC TRBV9 . . TRBJ2-5
CASSPVVGNTEAFF TGCGCCAGCAGCCCAGTTGTGGGAAACACTGAAGCTTTCTTT TRBV4-1 . . TRBJ1-1
CASSLAGLSYEQYF TGTGCCAGCAGCTTGGCAGGGTTATCCTACGAGCAGTACTTC TRBV5-8 . . TRBJ2-7
CASSPGGGDNEKLFF TGTGCCAGCAGCCCCGGGGGCGGTGATAATGAAAAACTGTTTTTT TRBV9 . few TRBJ1-4
CASSQPRSQGGVRYTF TGTGCCAGCAGCCAACCTCGATCCCAGGGGGGCGTTCGCTACACCTTC TRBV4-2 TRBD1 . TRBJ1-2
CASSAAGSGGYNEQFF TGCGCCAGCAGTGCCGCAGGGAGCGGGGGTTACAATGAGCAGTTCTTC TRBV10-1 TRBD2 . TRBJ2-1